This passage covers 2 T cell receptor beta chains from one sample sequenced in a study of sequential checkpoint blockade in melanoma. Stated treatment: randomized to nivolumab then ipilimumab (arm A) or the reverse (arm B). Clones were read by immunoSEQ multiplex PCR, and TCRdb kept only the in-frame ones, dropping some. Among about 8,400 clones listed, more than 75% were seen once. The sequencing here drew on CD8+ T cells sorted from blood (inferred from file names), taken from a patient given nivolumab and ipilimumab in sequence. These receptors all stem from a human donor with melanoma.

The chain combines TRBV7-9 with TRBJ2-7, with 9 positions matching TRBD1. V was pared by 5 bases and J by 7 bases, with 15 bases of the junction left unmatched. Germline values: CDR1 SEHNR, CDR2 FQNEAQ (reference sequence). The CDR3 contains 16 residues. CDR3 region: CASSRGFGTGPLEQYF. The CDR3 DNA reads TGTGCCAGCAGCAGGGGGTTCGGGACAGGGCCGTTGGAGCAGTACTTC.

V usage is TRBV6-5 and J usage is TRBJ2-7; 11 nucleotides agree with TRBD1. J lost 4 bases, V lost 1 base, and 6 bases had no gene match. There are 16 residues in the CDR3. Per the germline V gene, CDR1 is MNHEY and CDR2 is SVGAGI. CDR3 DNA sequence: TGTGCCAGCAGTTACTATCGGGACAGGGGGTTGTACGAGCAGTACTTC. This codes for CASSYYRDRGLYEQYF.